The subject of this entry is one T cell receptor beta chain. RNA transcripts served as the template for amplifying TCR beta CDR3 regions. First-round RT-PCR of the TCR CDR3 relied on the HTBI primer set. Each CDR3 protein is one row after TCRdb ran MiXCR on the multiplex PCR reads. The table shows 300,000 or so distinct CDR3 sequences, with about 20% occurring only once. This sample is part of a study of T cells in Graves' hyperthyroidism and ophthalmopathy. The length of the CDR3 is 13 residues. Germline CDR1 reads MDHEN; CDR2 reads SYDVKM. V was trimmed by 1 base and J by 6 bases, leaving 9 bases between them.

The chain employs TRBV28 and TRBJ1-2, with D perhaps TRBD1 (6 bases). Sequences were obtained from blood. This TCR was sampled from a woman between 50 and 59 years old with Graves' hyperthyroidism. In DNA, the CDR3 is TGTGCCAGCAGTTTATCAGGGGACCATGGCTACACCTTC. Encoded protein: CASSLSGDHGYTF.